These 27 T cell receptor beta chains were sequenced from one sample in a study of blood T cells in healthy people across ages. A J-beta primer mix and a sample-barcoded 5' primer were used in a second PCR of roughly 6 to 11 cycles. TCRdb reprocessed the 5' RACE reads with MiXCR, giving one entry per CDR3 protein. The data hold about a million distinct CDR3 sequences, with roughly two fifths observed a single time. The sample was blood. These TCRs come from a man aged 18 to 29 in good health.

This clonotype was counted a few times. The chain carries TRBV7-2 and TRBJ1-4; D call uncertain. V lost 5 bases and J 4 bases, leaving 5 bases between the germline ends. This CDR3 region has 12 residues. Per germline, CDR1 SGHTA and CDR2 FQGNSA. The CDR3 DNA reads TGTGCCAGCAGCGCACGTAATGAAAAACTGTTTTTT. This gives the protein CASSARNEKLFF.

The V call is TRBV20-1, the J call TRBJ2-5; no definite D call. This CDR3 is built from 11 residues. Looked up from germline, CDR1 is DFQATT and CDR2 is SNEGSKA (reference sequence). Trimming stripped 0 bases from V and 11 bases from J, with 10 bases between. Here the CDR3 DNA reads TGCAGTGCTAGAGATAGGAATGAGCAGTACTTC. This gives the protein CSARDRNEQYF.

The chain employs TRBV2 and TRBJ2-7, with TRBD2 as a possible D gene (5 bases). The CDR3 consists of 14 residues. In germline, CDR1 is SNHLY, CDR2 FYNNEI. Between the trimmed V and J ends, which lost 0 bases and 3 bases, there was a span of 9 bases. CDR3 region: CASSEAGRDYEQYF. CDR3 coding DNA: TGTGCCAGCAGTGAAGCCGGACGGGACTACGAGCAGTACTTC.

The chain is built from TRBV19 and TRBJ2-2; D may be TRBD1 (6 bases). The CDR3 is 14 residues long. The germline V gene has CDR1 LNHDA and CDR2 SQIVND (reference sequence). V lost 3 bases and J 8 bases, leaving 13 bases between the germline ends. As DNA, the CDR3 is TGTGCCAGTAGTATTCTGGACAGAACTGGGGAGCTGTTTTTT. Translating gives CASSILDRTGELFF.

For the CDR3, the DNA is TGTGCCAGCAGCTTACTCGGACAGGCGAGCACAGATACGCAGTATTTT. This encodes CASSLLGQASTDTQYF. The chain links TRBV7-9 to TRBJ2-3; 7 bases agree with TRBD1. The V gene end was trimmed by 2 bases and the J gene end by 0 bases; junction bases not matched to a gene: 5. The CDR3 extends over 16 amino acids. Germline CDR1 is SEHNR and CDR2 is FQNEAQ (reference sequence).

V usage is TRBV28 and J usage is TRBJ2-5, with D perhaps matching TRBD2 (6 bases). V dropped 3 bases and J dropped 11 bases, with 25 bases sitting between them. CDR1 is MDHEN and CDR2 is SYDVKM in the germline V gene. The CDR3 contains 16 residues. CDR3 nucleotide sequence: TGTGCCAGCAGTTTTGGGGACCGGGAGATCTACAATGAGCAGTACTTC. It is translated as CASSFGDREIYNEQYF.

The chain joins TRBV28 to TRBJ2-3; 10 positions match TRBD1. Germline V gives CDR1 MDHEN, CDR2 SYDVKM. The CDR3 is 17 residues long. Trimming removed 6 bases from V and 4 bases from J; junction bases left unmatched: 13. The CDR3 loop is CASRLLPGQGSSDTQYF. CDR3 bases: TGTGCCAGCAGATTGCTCCCGGGACAGGGGTCATCAGATACGCAGTATTTT. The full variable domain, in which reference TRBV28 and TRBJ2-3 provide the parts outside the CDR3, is DVKVTQSSRYLVKRTGEKVFLECVQDMDHENMFWYRQDPGLGLRLIYFSYDVKMKEKGDIPEGYSVSREKKERFSLILESASTNQTSMYLCASRLLPGQGSSDTQYFGPGTRLTVL.

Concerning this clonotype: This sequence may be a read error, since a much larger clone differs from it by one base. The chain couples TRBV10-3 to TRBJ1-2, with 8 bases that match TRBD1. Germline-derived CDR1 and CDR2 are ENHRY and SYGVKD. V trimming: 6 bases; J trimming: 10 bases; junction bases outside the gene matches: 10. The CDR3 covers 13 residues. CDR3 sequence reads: CAIRTDRGDDYTF. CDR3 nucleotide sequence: TGTGCCATCAGGACTGACAGGGGCGATGACTACACCTTC.

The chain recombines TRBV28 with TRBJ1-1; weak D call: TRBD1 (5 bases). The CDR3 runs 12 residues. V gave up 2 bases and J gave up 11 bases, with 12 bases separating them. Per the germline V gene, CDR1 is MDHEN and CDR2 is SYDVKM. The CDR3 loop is CASSLSSGEAFF. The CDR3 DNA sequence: TGTGCCAGCAGTTTAAGTTCGGGGGAGGCTTTCTTT.

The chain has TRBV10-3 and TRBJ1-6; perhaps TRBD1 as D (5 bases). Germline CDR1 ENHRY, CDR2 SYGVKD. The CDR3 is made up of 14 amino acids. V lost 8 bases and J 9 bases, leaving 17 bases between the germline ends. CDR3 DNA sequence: TGTGCCATCGGCCCGGGACGGGGCGGTTCACCCCTCCACTTT. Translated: CAIGPGRGGSPLHF.

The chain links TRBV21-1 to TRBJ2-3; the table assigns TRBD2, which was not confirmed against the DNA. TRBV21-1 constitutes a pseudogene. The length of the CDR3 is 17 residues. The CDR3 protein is CASSPARLSSSTDTQYF. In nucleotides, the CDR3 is TGTGCCAGCAGCCCCGCTCGTCTATCCTCTAGCACAGATACGCAGTATTTT.

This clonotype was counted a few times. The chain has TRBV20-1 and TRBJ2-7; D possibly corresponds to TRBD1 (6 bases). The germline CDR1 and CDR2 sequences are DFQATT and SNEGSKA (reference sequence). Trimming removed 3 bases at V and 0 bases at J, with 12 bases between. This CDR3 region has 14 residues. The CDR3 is CSASPDRNSYEQYF. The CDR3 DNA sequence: TGCAGTGCTAGCCCCGACAGGAACTCCTACGAGCAGTACTTC.

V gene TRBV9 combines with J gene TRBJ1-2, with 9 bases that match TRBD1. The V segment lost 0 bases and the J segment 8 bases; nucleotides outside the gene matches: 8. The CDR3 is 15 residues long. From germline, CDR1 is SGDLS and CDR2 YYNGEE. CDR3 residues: CASSVVGTGPGGYTF. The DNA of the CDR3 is TGTGCCAGCAGCGTAGTGGGGACAGGGCCTGGCGGCTACACCTTC.

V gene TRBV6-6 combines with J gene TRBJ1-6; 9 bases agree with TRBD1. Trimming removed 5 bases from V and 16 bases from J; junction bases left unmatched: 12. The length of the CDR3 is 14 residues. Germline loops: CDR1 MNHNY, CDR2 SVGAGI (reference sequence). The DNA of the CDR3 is TGTGCCAGCAGTAGGGATACAGGGGGCGGATTTCTCCACTTT. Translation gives CASSRDTGGGFLHF.

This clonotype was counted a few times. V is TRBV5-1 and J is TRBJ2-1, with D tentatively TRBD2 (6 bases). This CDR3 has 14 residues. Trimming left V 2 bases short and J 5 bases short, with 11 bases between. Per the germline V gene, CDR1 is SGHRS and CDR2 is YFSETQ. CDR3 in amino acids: CASSFGSRDNEQFF. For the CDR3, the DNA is TGCGCCAGCAGCTTCGGGAGCAGGGACAATGAGCAGTTCTTC.

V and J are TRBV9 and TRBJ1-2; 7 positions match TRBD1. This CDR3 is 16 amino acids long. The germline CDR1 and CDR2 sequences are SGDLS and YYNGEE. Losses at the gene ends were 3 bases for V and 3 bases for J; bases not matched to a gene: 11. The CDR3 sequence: CASSARRGGLDYGYTF. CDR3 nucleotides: TGTGCCAGCAGCGCCCGGAGAGGGGGCCTAGACTATGGCTACACCTTC.

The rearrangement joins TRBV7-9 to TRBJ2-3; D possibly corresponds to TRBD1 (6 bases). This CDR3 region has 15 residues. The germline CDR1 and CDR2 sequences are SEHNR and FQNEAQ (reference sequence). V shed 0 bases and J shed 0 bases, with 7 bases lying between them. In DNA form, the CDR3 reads TGTGCCAGCAGCTTAGCGGACAGCAGCACAGATACGCAGTATTTT. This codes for CASSLADSSTDTQYF.

The CDR3 reads CASSEASGGARNEQYF. Written as DNA, the CDR3 is TGTGCCAGCAGTGAGGCTAGCGGGGGGGCCAGAAATGAGCAGTACTTC. J is TRBJ2-7 and V is TRBV25-1; 12 positions match TRBD2. Per germline, CDR1 MGHDK and CDR2 SYGVNS. V shed 3 bases, J shed 7 bases, and the junction held 10 bases outside the gene matches. This CDR3 is 16 amino acids long.

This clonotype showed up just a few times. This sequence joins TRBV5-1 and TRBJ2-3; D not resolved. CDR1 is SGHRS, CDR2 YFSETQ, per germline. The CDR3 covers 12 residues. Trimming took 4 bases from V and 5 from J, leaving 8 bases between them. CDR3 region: CASSQIRDTQYF. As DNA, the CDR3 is TGCGCCAGCAGCCAGATACGAGATACGCAGTATTTT.

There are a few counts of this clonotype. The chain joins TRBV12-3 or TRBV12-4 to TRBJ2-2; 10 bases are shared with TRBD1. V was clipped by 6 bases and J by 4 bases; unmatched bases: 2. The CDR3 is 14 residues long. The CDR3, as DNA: TGTGCCAGCAGATGGACAGGGGGCACCGGGGAGCTGTTTTTT. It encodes CASRWTGGTGELFF.

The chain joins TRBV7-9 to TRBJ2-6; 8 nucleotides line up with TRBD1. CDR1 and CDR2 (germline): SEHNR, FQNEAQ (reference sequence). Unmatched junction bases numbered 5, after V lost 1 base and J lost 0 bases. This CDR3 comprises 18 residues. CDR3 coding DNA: TGTGCCAGCAGCTTAGTTGGGACAGGTACCTCTGGGGCCAACGTCCTGACTTTC. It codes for CASSLVGTGTSGANVLTF.

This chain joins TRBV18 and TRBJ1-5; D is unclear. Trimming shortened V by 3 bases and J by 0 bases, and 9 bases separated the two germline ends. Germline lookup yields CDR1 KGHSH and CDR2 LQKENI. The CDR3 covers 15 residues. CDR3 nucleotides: TGTGCCAGCTCACCGGCCCAAGGTAGCAATCAGCCCCAGCATTTT. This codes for CASSPAQGSNQPQHF.

This CDR3 reads CASSAEDTNEQYF. In DNA, the CDR3 is TGTGCCAGCAGTGCCGAGGACACCAATGAGCAGTACTTC. The chain combines TRBV6-4 with TRBJ2-1, with a tentative D call TRBD1 (5 bases). The J call may be mistaken, given a closer DNA end match to TRBJ2-7. Germline values: CDR1 MRHNA, CDR2 SNTAGT. CDR3 length equals 13 residues.

CDR3: CASSQDIGTEAFF. In DNA, the CDR3 is TGTGCCAGCAGCCAAGATATTGGGACTGAAGCTTTCTTT. This rearrangement joins TRBV4-2 to TRBJ1-1; no clear D. The CDR3 runs 13 residues. Germline V gene data show CDR1 as LGHNA and CDR2 as YNFKEQ. V lost 0 bases and J lost 5, with 7 bases in between.

In DNA, the CDR3 is TGCAGTGCTGGAGGGTTTTCCTATAATTCACCCCTCCACTTT. Translation gives CSAGGFSYNSPLHF. The rearrangement joins TRBV20-1 to TRBJ1-6; D uncertain. The CDR3 sequence is 14 residues long. V lost 5 bases, J lost 1 base, and 9 bases lay in between. Per germline, CDR1 DFQATT and CDR2 SNEGSKA (reference sequence).

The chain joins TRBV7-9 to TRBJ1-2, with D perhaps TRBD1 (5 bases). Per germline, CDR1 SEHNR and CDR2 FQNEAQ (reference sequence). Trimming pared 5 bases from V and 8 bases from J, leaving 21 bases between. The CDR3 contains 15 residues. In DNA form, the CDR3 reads TGTGCCAGCAGCGCACATAGACACATTCGGGGGGGCTACACCTTC. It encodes CASSAHRHIRGGYTF.

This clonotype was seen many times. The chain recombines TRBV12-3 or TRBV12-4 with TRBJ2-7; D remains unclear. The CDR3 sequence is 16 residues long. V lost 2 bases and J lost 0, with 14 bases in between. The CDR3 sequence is CASSLILRFSSYEQYF. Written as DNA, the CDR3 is TGTGCCAGCAGTTTAATTTTGCGTTTTAGCTCCTACGAGCAGTACTTC.